The 30 T cell receptor beta chains below were found in one sample sequenced in a study of blood T cell repertoires in COVID-19. Clones were read by immunoSEQ multiplex PCR, and TCRdb kept only the in-frame ones, dropping some. In the table there are over 100,000 clones, 70% to 90% of which are singletons. Sequenced input: peripheral blood. The receptors derive from a man aged 50 to 59 with active or convalescent COVID-19.

CDR3 loop: CAWSVGTGSNQPQHF. The DNA of the CDR3 is TGTGCCTGGAGTGTGGGTACAGGTTCCAATCAGCCCCAGCATTTT. The chain combines TRBV30 with TRBJ1-5; a possible D gene is TRBD1 (5 bases). Germline CDR1 GTSNPN, CDR2 SVGIG (reference sequence). The CDR3 consists of 15 residues. V was cut by 0 bases and J by 3 bases, with 12 bases left in between.

This chain links TRBV9 with TRBJ1-6, with D maybe TRBD1 (5 bases). Germline V lookup: CDR1 SGDLS, CDR2 YYNGEE. The V end was cut by 6 bases, the J end by 0 bases, with 19 bases between. The CDR3 contains 18 residues. CDR3 sequence reads: CASTPRDWKSSYNSPLHF. CDR3 nucleotides: TGTGCCAGCACCCCCAGGGATTGGAAGAGCTCCTATAATTCACCCCTCCACTTT.

The chain links TRBV7-2 to TRBJ1-6, with D possibly being TRBD1 (6 bases). With 0 bases removed from V and 10 bases from J, the gap between germline ends came to 10 bases. Germline V gene sequence: CDR1 SGHTA, CDR2 FQGNSA. There are 14 residues in the CDR3. The DNA for the CDR3 is TGTGCCAGCAGCTTAGCGGGGACACACTCACCCCTCCACTTT. This translates into CASSLAGTHSPLHF. The variable domain in full, with the rest retrieved from reference TRBV7-2 and TRBJ1-6, is GAGVSQSPSNKVTEKGKDVELRCDPISGHTALYWYRQSLGQGLEFLIYFQGNSAPDKSGLPSDRFSAERTGGSVSTLTIQRTQQEDSAVYLCASSLAGTHSPLHFGNGTRLTVT.

The J gene is TRBJ2-3, the V gene TRBV25-1; 10 nucleotides line up with TRBD1. Germline V gene lookup returns CDR1 MGHDK and CDR2 SYGVNS. The CDR3 contains 16 residues. V lost 5 bases and J lost 2; bases outside the gene matches: 7. The CDR3: CASSSGTGEYTDTQYF. The CDR3, as DNA: TGTGCCAGCAGTTCCGGGACAGGGGAGTACACAGATACGCAGTATTTT.

The chain combines TRBV19 with TRBJ2-7, with D unclear. Germline V lookup: CDR1 LNHDA, CDR2 SQIVND (reference sequence). The CDR3 is 13 residues long. V lost 4 bases, J lost 6 bases, and 13 bases lay in between. CDR3 region: CASSRALNGEQYV. The DNA for the CDR3 is TGTGCCAGTAGTAGGGCCCTCAATGGCGAGCAGTACGTC.

This chain joins TRBV30 and TRBJ1-5, with TRBD1 as a possible D gene (6 bases). V was shortened by 5 bases and J by 4 bases, with 12 bases between the two germline ends. The CDR3 loop spans 13 amino acids. CDR1 GTSNPN and CDR2 SVGIG come from the germline V gene (reference sequence). CDR3 region: CAWQGQGNQPQHF. The CDR3 region has the DNA TGTGCCTGGCAGGGGCAGGGGAATCAGCCCCAGCATTTT.

As DNA, the CDR3 is TGTGCCAGCTCACAAGGACTAGCCAAAAACATTCAGTACTTC. Its protein is CASSQGLAKNIQYF. The chain carries TRBV18 and TRBJ2-4; perhaps TRBD2 as D (5 bases). The germline V gene encodes CDR1 KGHSH and CDR2 LQKENI. The V gene lost 4 bases and the J gene lost 0 bases, with 7 bases spanning the gap. The CDR3 runs to 14 residues.

The rearrangement links TRBV6-4 to TRBJ1-2, with 8 bases matching TRBD1. Germline values: CDR1 MRHNA, CDR2 SNTAGT. The J segment lost 8 bases and the V segment lost 5 bases, leaving 13 bases of the junction unmatched. The CDR3 covers 15 residues. Here the CDR3 reads CASSNWDRIPPGYTF. CDR3 DNA: TGTGCCAGCAGTAACTGGGACAGGATCCCTCCAGGCTACACCTTC.

The genes are TRBV6-2 or TRBV6-3 and TRBJ2-1; 8 nucleotides match TRBD2. This CDR3 has 15 amino acids. The junction had 4 bases not matched to a gene; V was cut back by 2 bases and J by 4 bases. Germline V gene lookup returns CDR1 MNHEY and CDR2 SVGEGT. The CDR3 is CASSYGRGRYNEQFF. The CDR3 region has the DNA TGTGCCAGCAGTTACGGGCGCGGGAGGTACAATGAGCAGTTCTTC.

The chain uses TRBV24-1 and TRBJ2-7; a weak D match, TRBD2 (5 bases). The CDR3 extends over 10 amino acids. Per germline, CDR1 KGHDR and CDR2 SFDVKD. V shed 2 bases and J shed 11 bases, with 6 bases lying between them. The CDR3 DNA is TGTGCCACCAGTGATTACGGGGAGTACGTC. This encodes CATSDYGEYV.

This chain joins TRBV19 and TRBJ2-1; D is unresolved. This CDR3 has 13 residues. The V end was cut by 6 bases, the J end by 4 bases, with 10 bases between. Germline-derived CDR1 and CDR2 are LNHDA and SQIVND (reference sequence). CDR3 residues: CASSLNRYNEQFF. In DNA form, the CDR3 reads TGTGCCAGTAGCCTAAACAGATACAATGAGCAGTTCTTC.

The V call is TRBV10-3, the J call TRBJ2-6; 7 bases align to TRBD2. Trimming removed 5 bases from V and 4 bases from J; junction bases left unmatched: 8. This CDR3 region has 16 residues. The germline gives CDR1 ENHRY, CDR2 SYGVKD. CDR3 coding DNA: TGTGCCATCAGTCCCTCCGGGGGGTCAGGGGCCAACGTCCTGACTTTC. Amino acid sequence: CAISPSGGSGANVLTF.

V gene TRBV28 combines with J gene TRBJ1-3; perhaps TRBD1 as D (5 bases). This CDR3 comprises 14 residues. CDR1 is MDHEN, CDR2 SYDVKM, per germline. Between the trimmed V and J ends, which lost 3 bases and 4 bases, there was a span of 10 bases. The CDR3 loop is CASSLGGSGNTIYF. The DNA for the CDR3 is TGTGCCAGCAGTTTGGGGGGTTCCGGAAACACCATATATTTT.

J is TRBJ2-5 and V is TRBV19; D is perhaps TRBD2 (6 bases). This CDR3 has 14 amino acids. From germline, CDR1 is LNHDA and CDR2 SQIVND (reference sequence). V was pared by 4 bases and J by 1 base, with 10 bases between. The CDR3 nucleotides are TGTGCCAGTAGTACCCGGGACTTCCAAGAGACCCAGTACTTC. Translating gives CASSTRDFQETQYF.

This clone was observed a single time. CDR3 residues: CASSPNPGQAPGNTIYF. CDR3 DNA sequence: TGTGCCAGCAGCCCCAATCCGGGACAGGCTCCGGGGAACACCATATATTTT. The V gene is TRBV7-8, the J gene TRBJ1-3, with 8 nucleotides matching TRBD1. Germline CDR1 is SGHVS and CDR2 is FQNEAQ. The CDR3 extends over 17 amino acids. V dropped 5 bases and J dropped 7; count of bases not matched to a gene: 16.

The chain recombines TRBV24-1 with TRBJ2-1; D is undetermined. From germline, CDR1 is KGHDR and CDR2 SFDVKD. The CDR3 sequence is 15 residues long. Trimming cost V 6 bases and J 3 bases, with 14 bases left between them. This chain's CDR3 is CATSRGSKIYNEQFF. The CDR3 region has the DNA TGTGCCACCAGTCGTGGCTCAAAGATCTACAATGAGCAGTTCTTC.

The V gene is TRBV5-1, the J gene TRBJ2-5; possible D gene TRBD1, 6 bases. CDR1 and CDR2 from the germline V gene are SGHRS and YFSETQ. The CDR3 contains 17 residues. Trimming removed 1 base from V and 5 bases from J, with 21 bases in between. This CDR3 reads CASSLLAVGRGVETQYF. CDR3 in DNA: TGCGCCAGCAGCTTGTTAGCTGTCGGCAGGGGTGTTGAGACCCAGTACTTC. The full variable domain, rest sourced from reference TRBV5-1 and TRBJ2-5, is KAGVTQTPRYLIKTRGQQVTLSCSPISGHRSVSWYQQTPGQGLQFLFEYFSETQRNKGNFPGRFSGRQFSNSRSEMNVSTLELGDSALYLCASSLLAVGRGVETQYFGPGTRLLVL.

The chain is built from TRBV28 and TRBJ2-6, with D possibly TRBD1 on 6 matching bases. This CDR3 region has 16 residues. Trimming shortened V by 5 bases and J by 6 bases, and 17 bases separated the two germline ends. In germline, CDR1 is MDHEN, CDR2 SYDVKM. CDR3 DNA sequence: TGTGCCAGCAGTATGGCAGGGGCCAATGAGGCCAACGTCCTGACTTTC. This gives the protein CASSMAGANEANVLTF.

Only a few counts were recorded for this clone. The J gene is TRBJ1-1, the V gene TRBV14, with 7 bases that match TRBD1. This CDR3 has 16 residues. Germline CDR1 and CDR2: SGHDN and FVKESK. Trimming cost V 1 base and J 1 base; bases outside gene matches: 6. This chain's CDR3 is CASSQAAGQTNTEAFF. DNA of the CDR3: TGTGCCAGCAGCCAAGCGGCGGGACAGACGAACACTGAAGCTTTCTTT.

The chain couples TRBV5-1 to TRBJ2-2, with D perhaps TRBD1 (6 bases). The CDR3 is 14 residues long. Between the trimmed V and J ends, which lost 6 bases and 5 bases, there was a span of 14 bases. CDR1 SGHRS and CDR2 YFSETQ come from the germline V gene. CDR3 coding DNA: TGCGCCAGCAACCCCTCAGGGGTTACCGGGGAGCTGTTTTTT. Amino acid sequence: CASNPSGVTGELFF. The entire variable domain, with the rest obtained from reference TRBV5-1 and TRBJ2-2, is as follows: KAGVTQTPRYLIKTRGQQVTLSCSPISGHRSVSWYQQTPGQGLQFLFEYFSETQRNKGNFPGRFSGRQFSNSRSEMNVSTLELGDSALYLCASNPSGVTGELFFGEGSRLTVL.

This chain uses TRBV13 with TRBJ2-1; 9 nucleotides align to TRBD2. V was clipped by 7 bases and J by 3 bases; unmatched bases: 4. CDR1 is PRHDT and CDR2 is FYEKMQ in the germline V gene (reference sequence). CDR3 length: 14 amino acids. The CDR3 here is CASNKAGGYNEQFF. CDR3 bases: TGTGCCAGCAACAAAGCGGGGGGCTACAATGAGCAGTTCTTC.

This chain joins TRBV11-2 and TRBJ1-4, with 7 bases lining up with TRBD1. V was pared by 1 base and J by 5 bases, with 4 bases of the junction left unmatched. Looked up from germline, CDR1 is SGHAT and CDR2 is FQNNGV. The CDR3 is 15 amino acids. As DNA, the CDR3 is TGTGCCAGCAGCTTAGTATTAGGGGGCAATGAAAAACTGTTTTTT. Its protein product is CASSLVLGGNEKLFF.

V and J are TRBV6-5 and TRBJ2-7, with 8 bases matching TRBD1. Germline V gene sequence: CDR1 MNHEY, CDR2 SVGAGI. The ends lost 6 bases at V and 0 bases at J; junction bases unmatched: 4. This CDR3 spans 14 amino acids. The CDR3 is CASREDRASYEQYF. The CDR3 DNA sequence: TGTGCCAGCAGGGAGGACAGGGCCTCCTACGAGCAGTACTTC.

Here the CDR3 DNA reads TGTGCCAGCTCAGTTCTTTCGGGGGATAATGAAAAACTGTTTTTT. Encoded protein: CASSVLSGDNEKLFF. The J gene is TRBJ1-4, the V gene TRBV18; weak D call: TRBD1 (5 bases). The ends were cut back, 5 bases at V and 4 bases at J, with 14 bases in the middle. Germline CDR1 reads KGHSH; CDR2 reads LQKENI. This CDR3 comprises 15 residues.

This chain connects TRBV2 to TRBJ1-1; D is ambiguous. The CDR3 spans 14 residues. Germline loops: CDR1 SNHLY, CDR2 FYNNEI. V dropped 4 bases and J dropped 1 base, with 10 bases sitting between them. As DNA, the CDR3 is TGTGCCAGCAGTGCAGGACTAACGAACACTGAAGCTTTCTTT. Translated, it gives CASSAGLTNTEAFF.

The chain couples TRBV9 to TRBJ1-6; weak D call: TRBD1 (6 bases). The V gene lost 2 bases and the J gene lost 8 bases, with 11 bases spanning the gap. Per the germline V gene, CDR1 is SGDLS and CDR2 is YYNGEE. This CDR3 is built from 14 residues. The CDR3 sequence: CASSVGQRDSPLHF. The CDR3 DNA follows: TGTGCCAGCAGCGTTGGACAGAGGGATTCACCCCTCCACTTT.

The rearrangement joins TRBV30 to TRBJ1-1, with D maybe TRBD1 (5 bases). Germline values: CDR1 GTSNPN, CDR2 SVGIG (reference sequence). There are 15 residues in the CDR3. Trimming took off 2 bases at V and 4 bases at J, with 17 bases between the two ends. The DNA for the CDR3 is TGTGCCTGGAGTCCCCTAGCCGGGGGTATCACTGAAGCTTTCTTT. Its translation: CAWSPLAGGITEAFF.

The V and J genes are TRBV28 and TRBJ2-1; tentative D call: TRBD1 (5 bases). V gave up 1 base and J gave up 0 bases, with 7 bases separating them. The CDR3 is 15 amino acids. CDR1 MDHEN and CDR2 SYDVKM come from the germline V gene. The CDR3 here is CASSLFQGSYNEQFF. CDR3 nucleotides: TGTGCCAGCAGTTTATTCCAGGGCTCCTACAATGAGCAGTTCTTC.

This chain uses TRBV28 with TRBJ1-3; weak D call: TRBD1 (6 bases). The germline V and J ends were trimmed by 10 bases and 4 bases, with 14 bases remaining between them. Germline CDR1 and CDR2: MDHEN and SYDVKM. This CDR3 spans 13 amino acids. Written as DNA, the CDR3 is TGTGCCACCAACACAGGGAGAGGAAACACCATATATTTT. It yields the protein CATNTGRGNTIYF.

This clone has just a few counts. CDR3 region: CASSHLGGAVTGELFF. The CDR3 bases are TGTGCCAGCAGCCACCTAGGGGGGGCGGTCACCGGGGAGCTGTTTTTT. This sequence joins TRBV7-8 and TRBJ2-2; tentative D call: TRBD2 (7 bases). The germline V gene encodes CDR1 SGHVS and CDR2 FQNEAQ. Trimming removed 5 bases from V and 4 bases from J, with 17 bases in between. This CDR3 has 16 amino acids.